The 21 T cell receptor beta chains given below trace back to one sample, sequenced in a study of T cells in women clearing cervical HPV infection. Here immunoSEQ multiplex PCR was the method, and the copy in TCRdb shows in-frame clones only, minus some. Its listing shows tens of thousands of clones. The specimen sequenced was blood buffy coat. These receptors were taken from a woman between 18 and 69 years old with a cervical HPV16 infection that either progressed to CIN3+ or cleared (not recorded which).

Details on this clone: Read coverage stops 3 residues before the CDR3 terminus; the germline J gene supplies the remainder. J is TRBJ2-6 and V is TRBV19; TRBD1 aligns across 8 bases. V lost 3 bases, J lost 0 bases, and 4 bases stayed unmatched. The germline V gene encodes CDR1 LNHDA and CDR2 SQIVND (reference sequence). CDR3 length: 17 residues. The CDR3 DNA, read in part, is TGTGCCAGTAGTATCGGACAGGGATCCTCTGGGGCCAACGTC. Amino acids: CASSIGQGSSGANV. The CDR3 in its entirety is CASSIGQGSSGANVLTF.

This chain's CDR3 is CASSIRRGAVHEKLFF. CDR3 DNA (partial): TGTGCCAGTAGTATTCGGAGGGGCGCGGTCCATGAAAAA. This chain joins TRBV19 and TRBJ1-4; TRBD1 might be the D (5 bases). The read halts 3 residues ahead of the CDR3 end, with the missing end drawn from the germline J gene. The CDR3 runs to 16 residues. Trimming removed 3 bases at V and 6 bases at J, with 17 bases between. The germline CDR1 and CDR2 sequences are LNHDA and SQIVND (reference sequence).

To note about this clone: The read is 3 residues too short to cover the CDR3 end, so that end is filled in from the germline J gene. The V and J genes are TRBV18 and TRBJ1-2; TRBD1 is a possible D gene (6 bases). V lost 5 bases to trimming and J lost 4 bases, with 17 bases between them. The CDR3 has 15 residues. The V gene's germline CDR1 is KGHSH and CDR2 LQKENI. The CDR3 DNA, read in part, is TGTGCCAGCTCATCGTCGGGGGGGCCCGGCTATGGC. Protein: CASSSSGGPGYG. The whole CDR3 is CASSSSGGPGYGYTF.

The CDR3 protein is CSVESPDSSYNEQFF. The CDR3 bases that were read are TGCAGCGTTGAATCCCCCGACAGCTCCTACAATGAG. The chain couples TRBV29-1 to TRBJ2-1; D is perhaps TRBD1 (5 bases). Sequencing ends 3 residues short of the CDR3 end; the germline J gene provides the rest. This CDR3 comprises 15 residues. Per germline, CDR1 SQVTM and CDR2 ANQGSEA. V was cut by 2 bases and J by 0 bases, with 11 bases left in between.

As for this clone: The read stops 3 residues short of the end of the CDR3; the missing end is completed from the germline J gene. The chain joins TRBV7-3 to TRBJ2-3; 9 positions match TRBD1. CDR1 is SGHTA, CDR2 FQGTGA, per germline. This CDR3 comprises 15 residues. Germline trimming cut 4 bases from V and 5 bases from J; bases unmatched to any gene: 7. The DNA read from the CDR3 is TGTGCCAGCAGCTCCCGACAGGGGGGTAGAGATACG. This encodes CASSSRQGGRDT. The whole CDR3 sequence is CASSSRQGGRDTQYF.

Comments on this clone: The read halts 3 residues ahead of the CDR3 end, with the missing end drawn from the germline J gene. The V gene is TRBV5-1, the J gene TRBJ1-1; TRBD1 is a possible D gene (5 bases). The germline V and J ends were trimmed by 0 bases and 7 bases, with 16 bases remaining between them. The CDR3 is 15 amino acids. Germline V CDR1 and CDR2: SGHRS, YFSETQ. CDR3 bases read: TGCGCCAGCAGCTTGGAGTGGGGGGTCGGGAATGAA. Translation: CASSLEWGVGNE. Given in full, the CDR3 is CASSLEWGVGNEAFF.

With regard to this clone: The sequence runs out 3 residues before the end of the CDR3; the remainder is reconstructed from the germline J gene. This chain links TRBV19 with TRBJ2-7; possible D gene TRBD2, 6 bases. Germline CDR1 is LNHDA and CDR2 is SQIVND (reference sequence). The V gene lost 7 bases and the J gene lost 2 bases, with 18 bases spanning the gap. The length of the CDR3 is 15 residues. The DNA read from the CDR3 is TGTGCCAGTAACCCCTCTCCTTGGGGGGCCTACGAG. Translating gives CASNPSPWGAYE. The entire CDR3 reads CASNPSPWGAYEQYF. The complete variable domain, with remaining parts taken from reference TRBV19 and TRBJ2-7, reads DGGITQSPKYLFRKEGQNVTLSCEQNLNHDAMYWYRQDPGQGLRLIYYSQIVNDFQKGDIAEGYSVSREKKESFPLTVTSAQKNPTAFYLCASNPSPWGAYEQYFGPGTRLTVT.

A note on this clone: The read terminates 3 residues ahead of where the CDR3 ends, so the germline J gene completes it. The chain combines TRBV19 with TRBJ1-2; 9 bases are shared with TRBD1. The CDR3 runs to 17 residues. Germline CDR1 LNHDA, CDR2 SQIVND (reference sequence). The CDR3 sequence is CASSKSVGTGSYNDYTF. CDR3 DNA, as far as it was read: TGTGCCAGTAGTAAGTCTGTTGGGACAGGGTCCTACAATGAC.

On this clone itself: The read terminates 3 residues before the CDR3 end, so the remaining end is supplied by the germline J gene. The genes are TRBV6-2 or TRBV6-3 and TRBJ2-7; the match to TRBD1 covers 9 bases. The CDR3 consists of 15 residues. V was pared by 1 base and J by 4 bases, with 5 bases of the junction left unmatched. The V gene's germline CDR1 is MNHEY and CDR2 SVGEGT. Incomplete CDR3 DNA: TGTGCCAGCAGTTACTTCGGGACAGGGTCGTACGAG. This codes for CASSYFGTGSYE. The entire CDR3 reads CASSYFGTGSYEQYF.

Comments on this clone: The read ends 3 residues early relative to the CDR3; the germline J gene fills the gap. The V call is TRBV19, the J call TRBJ1-2; D may be TRBD1 (5 bases). V was trimmed by 6 bases and J by 7 bases, leaving 18 bases between them. The CDR3 contains 14 residues. Germline CDR1 reads LNHDA; CDR2 reads SQIVND (reference sequence). The CDR3 bases that were read are TGTGCCAGTAGGCGGCACGCAGGGCAACGTGGC. Its translation: CASRRHAGQRG. The full CDR3 sequence reads CASRRHAGQRGYTF. The full variable domain, its missing parts supplied by reference TRBV19 and TRBJ1-2, is DGGITQSPKYLFRKEGQNVTLSCEQNLNHDAMYWYRQDPGQGLRLIYYSQIVNDFQKGDIAEGYSVSREKKESFPLTVTSAQKNPTAFYLCASRRHAGQRGYTFGSGTRLTVV.

Partial CDR3 DNA: TGCGCCAGCAGCCGACAGGGGGCGCGGAGTGAA. It yields the protein CASSRQGARSE. The full CDR3 protein reads CASSRQGARSEAFF. J is TRBJ1-1 and V is TRBV5-1; 10 bases map to TRBD1. The CDR3 goes on 3 residues after the read ends, and that part is filled in from the germline J gene. The CDR3 runs to 14 residues. The V gene's germline CDR1 is SGHRS and CDR2 YFSETQ. Unmatched junction bases numbered 7, after V lost 4 bases and J lost 7 bases. The complete variable domain, with remaining parts taken from reference TRBV5-1 and TRBJ1-1, reads KAGVTQTPRYLIKTRGQQVTLSCSPISGHRSVSWYQQTPGQGLQFLFEYFSETQRNKGNFPGRFSGRQFSNSRSEMNVSTLELGDSALYLCASSRQGARSEAFFGQGTRLTVV.

Regarding this clone: The CDR3 goes on 3 residues after the read ends, and that part is filled in from the germline J gene. This chain uses TRBV12-3 or TRBV12-4 with TRBJ2-1; tentative D call: TRBD1 (5 bases). CDR3 length: 15 residues. The ends were cut back, 3 bases at V and 2 bases at J, with 11 bases in the middle. The CDR3 reads CASSLEGAPYNEQFF. The DNA read from the CDR3 is TGTGCCAGCAGTTTGGAAGGGGCCCCCTACAATGAG.

In the case of this clone: The CDR3 is cut off 3 residues early in the read; its end comes from the germline J gene. V gene TRBV7-8 combines with J gene TRBJ1-3; the D is unclear. The V gene's germline CDR1 is SGHVS and CDR2 FQNEAQ. The CDR3 covers 16 residues. The V and J ends lost 3 bases and 0 bases respectively, with 12 bases between them. The CDR3 protein is CASSFKNRSSGNTIYF. Incomplete CDR3 DNA: TGTGCCAGCAGCTTTAAGAACAGAAGCTCTGGAAACACC.

Turning to this clone: The read terminates 3 residues before the CDR3 end, so the remaining end is supplied by the germline J gene. The chain uses TRBV10-2 and TRBJ2-3; 8 bases agree with TRBD1. This CDR3 is 14 amino acids long. Germline CDR1 is WSHSY and CDR2 is SAAADI. Trimming removed 6 bases from V and 0 bases from J; junction bases left unmatched: 2. The sequenced part of the CDR3 DNA is TGCGCCAGCAGACGGACAGGGAGCACAGATACG. This translates into CASRRTGSTDT. The CDR3, in full, reads CASRRTGSTDTQYF.

To note about this clone: The CDR3 end is not reached by the read, which stops 3 residues before it; the germline J gene fills it in. The chain has TRBV20-1 and TRBJ2-7, with D hard to call. CDR3 length: 13 residues. Trimming pared 0 bases from V and 6 bases from J, leaving 12 bases between. The V gene's germline CDR1 is DFQATT and CDR2 SNEGSKA (reference sequence). CDR3 in amino acids: CSARDQGPLEQYF. The CDR3 DNA, read in part, is TGCAGTGCTAGAGATCAAGGTCCGCTCGAG.

Details on this clone: At one boundary the junction diverges from the germline segment, which might be a read error. The CDR3 DNA, read in part, is TGCGCCAGCAGCCAGACTGTGCTGTCCTACGAG. Amino acids: CASSQTVLSYE. The whole CDR3 region reads CASSQTVLSYEQYF. V is TRBV4-2 and J is TRBJ2-7; D gene ambiguous. With the read ending 3 residues before the CDR3 end, the germline J gene is used to fill in that end. CDR1 LGHNA and CDR2 YNFKEQ come from the germline V gene. The CDR3 consists of 14 residues.

About this clone: The observed sequence ends 3 residues before the CDR3 terminus, with the missing tail filled in from the germline J gene. The chain recombines TRBV5-5 with TRBJ2-6, with D unresolved. CDR1 is SGHKS and CDR2 is YYEKEE in the germline V gene (reference sequence). The CDR3 has 14 residues. The V end was cut by 4 bases, the J end by 4 bases, with 9 bases between. The CDR3 reads CASSAVPGANVLTF. The sequenced part of the CDR3 DNA is TGTGCCAGCAGCGCGGTCCCGGGGGCCAACGTC.

Details on this clone: The read terminates 3 residues ahead of where the CDR3 ends, so the germline J gene completes it. The chain couples TRBV13 to TRBJ2-1; TRBD2 matches 7 bases. The CDR3 consists of 14 residues. V lost 7 bases to trimming and J lost 3 bases; unmatched junction nucleotides: 6. From germline, CDR1 is PRHDT and CDR2 FYEKMQ (reference sequence). CDR3 DNA (partial): TGTGCCAGCACTTCTGGACTAGTCTACAATGAG. Translating gives CASTSGLVYNE. The CDR3 as a whole reads CASTSGLVYNEQFF.

For this clone: The read ends 3 residues shy of where the CDR3 ends; the end is completed using the germline J gene. The genes are TRBV6-2 or TRBV6-3 and TRBJ2-7; 9 bases align to TRBD1. V lost 7 bases and J lost 0; bases outside the gene matches: 13. The CDR3 contains 17 residues. The germline CDR1 and CDR2 sequences are MNHEY and SVGEGT. The sequenced part of the CDR3 DNA is TGTGCCAGCAACTATAATCCGGGACAGGGTAGCTCCTACGAG. Its translation: CASNYNPGQGSSYE. The complete CDR3 reads CASNYNPGQGSSYEQYF.

With regard to this clone: The observed sequence ends 3 residues before the CDR3 terminus, with the missing tail filled in from the germline J gene. V and J are TRBV2 and TRBJ2-1; D gene unclear. Germline V gene lookup returns CDR1 SNHLY and CDR2 FYNNEI. Trimming stripped 4 bases from V and 4 bases from J, with 11 bases between. The CDR3 loop spans 14 amino acids. The covered CDR3 bases are TGTGCCAGCAGTGCCGATAGTTCATACAATGAG. Translated, it gives CASSADSSYNE. The whole CDR3 region reads CASSADSSYNEQFF.

Worth noting for this clone: The read gets to within 3 residues of the CDR3 end, and the germline J gene fills in the rest. V gene TRBV28 combines with J gene TRBJ1-2; D gene ambiguous. This CDR3 spans 12 amino acids. The germline V gene encodes CDR1 MDHEN and CDR2 SYDVKM. CDR3 DNA (partial): TGTGCCAGCAGTTTTGGTCGCGGAGGC. Protein sequence: CASSFGRGG. The CDR3, in full, reads CASSFGRGGYTF.